A selection of T cell receptor beta chains follows, all from one sample in a study of blood T cells in healthy people across ages. TCRdb analysed the 5' RACE reads with MiXCR anew, one entry per CDR3 protein. The sample comprises approximately 670,000 distinct CDR3 sequences, about 43% of which are singletons, and about 30% rests with the top ten. Sequences were obtained from blood. These receptors came from an older man in good health. CDR3s include the opening cysteine and the closing phenylalanine or tryptophan. A D gene is named only where the DNA matches it firmly. The listing skips clone size in some rows; elsewhere it reads once, few, many or a size class.

V gene	D gene	J gene	clone size	CDR3 DNA	CDR3 protein
TRBV27	TRBD2	TRBJ2-7	few	TGTGCCAGCAGTCCAACCTCAGGGACTACCTCCTACGAGCAGTACTTC	CASSPTSGTTSYEQYF
TRBV5-1	TRBD1	TRBJ1-1	few	TGCGCCAGCAGATCCCAGGGGGCGTCGAACACTGAAGCTTTCTTT	CASRSQGASNTEAFF
TRBV6-6	TRBD1	TRBJ1-5	NA	TGTGCCAGCAGTGATCAGGGGGCGCTCGGCAATCAGCCCCAGCATTTT	CASSDQGALGNQPQHF
TRBV7-9	TRBD1	TRBJ2-3	NA	TGTGCCAGCAAGGGACAGGGGGCGATCAGCACAGATACGCAGTATTTT	CASKGQGAISTDTQYF
TRBV5-1	TRBD2	TRBJ2-7	many	TGCGCCAGCAGCTTGGAGGTAGCGGGGTCAACCTACGAGCAGTACTTC	CASSLEVAGSTYEQYF
TRBV7-2	TRBD2	TRBJ2-5	many	TGTGCCAGCAGCTTAGGTAGCGGGAGTCGAGAGACCCAGTACTTC	CASSLGSGSRETQYF
TRBV12-3/TRBV12-4	TRBD1	TRBJ1-2	few	TGTGCCAGCAGAAATAGAAGGGACAGGGGTAGAAACTATGGCTACACCTTC	CASRNRRDRGRNYGYTF
TRBV3-1	TRBD1	TRBJ1-6	NA	TGTGCCAGCAGCCCCCAGAACAGGGGGCTTCTTTCACCCCTCCACTTT	CASSPQNRGLLSPLHF
TRBV2	NA	TRBJ2-5	few	TGTGCCAGCAGTGCCCGGGGGATTGGCCAAGAGACCCAGTACTTC	CASSARGIGQETQYF
TRBV7-2	TRBD1	TRBJ2-7	many	TGTGCCAGCAGCTTAACGGGACAGAACTACGAGCAGTACTTC	CASSLTGQNYEQYF
TRBV12-3/TRBV12-4	NA	TRBJ1-6	NA	TGTGCCAGCAGTCCGGCCTCCGGAAATTCACCCCTCCACTTT	CASSPASGNSPLHF
TRBV9	NA	TRBJ1-2	NA	TGTGCCAGCAGCAAGACCCGGGACTGGATCTACACCTTC	CASSKTRDWIYTF
TRBV7-9	NA	TRBJ2-3	NA	TGTGCCAGCCGGGGACACTTAACAGATACGCAGTATTTT	CASRGHLTDTQYF
TRBV6-2/TRBV6-3	NA	TRBJ2-5	few	TGTGCCAGCACCCAGGGGCCGGTAGGGACCCAGTACTTC	CASTQGPVGTQYF
TRBV29-1	NA	TRBJ2-3	NA	TGCAGCGGACGGAACACTGGCTGGGATACGCAGTATTTT	CSGRNTGWDTQYF
TRBV7-9	NA	TRBJ1-1	NA	TGTGCCAGCAGCTTAGCCAAGTACACTGAAGCTTTCTTT	CASSLAKYTEAFF
TRBV2	TRBD2	TRBJ2-5	NA	TGTGCCAGCAGTGAAGACCTAGCGGGTGGGCAAGAGACCCAGTACTTC	CASSEDLAGGQETQYF
TRBV7-2	NA	TRBJ2-3	NA	TGTGCCAGCAGCTTAGAGGGGCAGGCCCGGGGGCGGCAGTATTTT	CASSLEGQARGRQYF
TRBV6-1	TRBD2	TRBJ2-3	NA	TGTGCCAGCAGTGAAGGACTAGCGGGGGGGTCCATCTTCGATACGCAGTATTTT	CASSEGLAGGSIFDTQYF
TRBV29-1	TRBD2	TRBJ2-2	NA	TGCAGCGTTGATCTAGCGGGAGGAGTCGGGGAGCTGTTTTTT	CSVDLAGGVGELFF
TRBV29-1	NA	TRBJ1-1	NA	TGCAGCGTTGGAAGGGGCTCTGAAGCTTTCTTT	CSVGRGSEAFF
TRBV7-9	TRBD2	TRBJ2-2	NA	TGTGCCAGCAGCTTAGGTGGGACTAGCAGCACCGGGGAGCTGTTTTTT	CASSLGGTSSTGELFF
TRBV12-5	NA	TRBJ2-1	NA	TGTGCTAGTGGTTCCGAGGGCCGGTGTGAGCAGTTCTTC	CASGSEGRCEQFF
TRBV11-2	TRBD2	TRBJ2-2	NA	TGTGCCAGCAGCTTAGGGACTAGCGGGACGAACACCGGGGAGCTGTTTTTT	CASSLGTSGTNTGELFF
TRBV6-1	TRBD1	TRBJ1-2	NA	TGTGCCAGCAGTCCGACAGGGGGCCGCTATGGCTACACCTTC	CASSPTGGRYGYTF
TRBV25-1	NA	TRBJ2-1	few	TGTGCCAGTTCTCCCTTTTCGTCTAGCCCGTTCTTC	CASSPFSSSPFF
TRBV6-2/TRBV6-3	NA	TRBJ1-6	NA	TGTGCCAGCAGTCGGGGTCGAGGGAATTCACCCCTCCACTTT	CASSRGRGNSPLHF
TRBV5-1	TRBD1	TRBJ2-3	NA	TGCGCCAGCAGCTTTGGGACAGGGCGGGCAGATACGCAGTATTTT	CASSFGTGRADTQYF
TRBV5-1	TRBD1	TRBJ2-1	few	TGCGCCAGCAGCTCCTCAGGGACAGGGGTCTACAATGAGCAGTTCTTC	CASSSSGTGVYNEQFF
TRBV6-1	NA	TRBJ1-6	once	TGTGCCAGCAGTGAATCGTCCTTAGGGGGCTCCTATAATTCACCCCTCCACTTT	CASSESSLGGSYNSPLHF
TRBV5-1	NA	TRBJ2-1	few	TGCGCCAGCAGCTCGGGTTTAGGGGGGGGATACAATGAGCAGTTCTTC	CASSSGLGGGYNEQFF
TRBV20-1	NA	TRBJ1-6	NA	TGCAGTGCTATTCAAGACTCACCCCTCCACTTT	CSAIQDSPLHF
TRBV7-9	NA	TRBJ1-5	NA	TGTGCCAGCAGCTTCGGCGGGGGGGCCAATCAGCCCCAGCATTTT	CASSFGGGANQPQHF
TRBV7-8	NA	TRBJ1-6	NA	TGTGCCAGCAGCTCTACCGACGGAAATTCACCCCTCCACTTT	CASSSTDGNSPLHF
TRBV7-2	NA	TRBJ1-6	few	TGTGCCAGCAGCTTAGTGGCGAGCTCCTATAATTCACCCCTCCACTTT	CASSLVASSYNSPLHF
TRBV7-3	NA	TRBJ2-5	few	TGTGCCAGCAGCCGCGACCGAAACCAAGAGACCCAGTACTTC	CASSRDRNQETQYF
TRBV2	TRBD2	TRBJ2-7	NA	TGTGCCAGCAGGGAACTAGCGGGAGGACCCCCTGAAACCTACGAGCAGTACTTC	CASRELAGGPPETYEQYF
TRBV3-1	TRBD2	TRBJ2-1	few	TGTGCCAGCAGCCGCCCCCCCGGGAGGGCCGGTAATGAGCAGTTCTTC	CASSRPPGRAGNEQFF
TRBV6-1	NA	TRBJ2-2	NA	TGTGCCAGCAGAAGGGAACCGACCGGGGAGCTGTTTTTT	CASRREPTGELFF
TRBV5-1	NA	TRBJ1-2	many	TGCGCCAGCAGGGCGGACTATGGCTACACCTTC	CASRADYGYTF
TRBV6-1	TRBD2	TRBJ2-1	few	TGTGCCAGCAGACTAGCGGGCTTCTACAATGAGCGGTTCTTC	CASRLAGFYNERFF
TRBV19	NA	TRBJ1-1	NA	TGTGCCAGTATACACCCCAATGGGGTGGACACTGAAGCTTTCTTT	CASIHPNGVDTEAFF
TRBV6-2/TRBV6-3	TRBD1	TRBJ2-1	NA	TGTGCCAGCAAGACAGGGATAGGTGATGAGCAGTTCTTC	CASKTGIGDEQFF
TRBV7-9	NA	TRBJ1-4	NA	TGTGCCAGCAGCCCAGACCGGACCAATAATGAAAAACTGTTTTTT	CASSPDRTNNEKLFF
TRBV6-5	TRBD2	TRBJ2-5	once	TGTGCCAGCAGTTCCGTCGCCGGGGGGGGAGGGACCCAGTACTTC	CASSSVAGGGGTQYF
TRBV20-1	TRBD2	TRBJ2-1	NA	TGCAGTGCTATGGGACTAGCGGCTTACAATGAGCAGTTCTTC	CSAMGLAAYNEQFF
TRBV20-1	TRBD1	TRBJ2-1	NA	TGCAGTGCCACACTCGGGACAGATTACAATGAGCAGTTCTTC	CSATLGTDYNEQFF